The 17 T cell receptor beta chains in this list originate from one sample, sequenced in a study of graft-versus-host responses after intestinal transplantation. Measured with immunoSEQ multiplex PCR; TCRdb has only the in-frame clones, and not every one. Found here are under 25,000 clones, 86% of them singletons; the top ten hold less than 65%. The source material was bone marrow, sampled about 130 days after transplant. These receptor sequences come from a human patient who received an intestinal transplant, so some T cells may come from the graft donor.

A single count supports this clone. The DNA of the CDR3 is TGTGCCAGCGGGGACAGCTCTGGAAACACCATATATTTT. Protein sequence: CASGDSSGNTIYF. V is TRBV12-1 and J is TRBJ1-3; TRBD1 is the table's D call and was not checked against the DNA. TRBV12-1 is described as a pseudogene. There are 13 residues in the CDR3.

This sequence joins TRBV2 and TRBJ2-3; D is tentatively TRBD1 or TRBD2 (5 bases each). The ends were cut back, 7 bases at V and 2 bases at J, with 19 bases in the middle. Germline V gene data show CDR1 as SNHLY and CDR2 as FYNNEI. CDR3 length: 16 amino acids. In nucleotides, the CDR3 is TGTGCCAGCATACTCGGGGCGAGAAGGGCCACAGATACGCAGTATTTT. Translating gives CASILGARRATDTQYF.

The chain is built from TRBV9 and TRBJ2-1; 7 bases align to TRBD2. The ends lost 2 bases at V and 12 bases at J; junction bases unmatched: 11. The CDR3 totals 14 residues. Per germline, CDR1 SGDLS and CDR2 YYNGEE. This CDR3 reads CASSVDMAGVVQFF. The CDR3 DNA is TGTGCCAGCAGCGTGGATATGGCGGGAGTGGTGCAGTTCTTC.

V and J are TRBV27 and TRBJ2-4; D not certain. This CDR3 comprises 11 residues. Germline V CDR1 and CDR2: MNHEY, SMNVEV (reference sequence). V was clipped by 6 bases and J by 9 bases, with 9 bases between them. CDR3 in amino acids: CASSRYGIQYF. The CDR3 region has the DNA TGTGCCAGCAGCCGGTACGGCATTCAGTACTTC.

V and J are TRBV11-3 and TRBJ2-7; D not certain. This CDR3 is built from 14 residues. V lost 1 base to trimming and J lost 5 bases, with 12 bases between them. The V gene's germline CDR1 is SGHNT and CDR2 YENEEA. In DNA, the CDR3 is TGTGCCAGCAGCTTAGGTCCGGCAGGTCACGAGCAGTACTTC. Translation gives CASSLGPAGHEQYF. Using reference TRBV11-3 and TRBJ2-7 for the parts outside the CDR3, the full variable domain is EAGVVQSPRYKIIEKKQPVAFWCNPISGHNTLYWYLQNLGQGPELLIRYENEEAVDDSQLPKDRFSAERLKGVDSTLKIQPAELGDSAVYLCASSLGPAGHEQYFGPGTRLTVT.

The chain uses TRBV4-1 and TRBJ2-1, with D perhaps being TRBD1 or TRBD2 (5 bases each). The germline gives CDR1 MGHRA, CDR2 YSYEKL. This CDR3 comprises 11 residues. V was cut by 3 bases and J by 10 bases, with 7 bases left in between. The CDR3 region is CASSQGEEQFF. CDR3 bases: TGCGCCAGCAGCCAGGGGGAAGAGCAGTTCTTC.

The chain recombines TRBV27 with TRBJ2-7, with TRBD1 identical over 7 bases. The CDR3 extends over 15 amino acids. CDR1 MNHEY and CDR2 SMNVEV come from the germline V gene (reference sequence). With 5 bases clipped from V and 0 bases from J, the junction kept 7 bases outside the gene matches. CDR3 in DNA: TGTGCCAGCAGTCTTTCGACAGGGAGCTCCTACGAGCAGTACTTC. This translates into CASSLSTGSSYEQYF.

This clone was counted only a few times. V usage is TRBV6-4 and J usage is TRBJ2-5; no reliable D call. Germline CDR1 and CDR2: MRHNA and SNTAGT. Trimming took off 0 bases at V and 1 base at J, with 3 bases between the two ends. CDR3 length equals 13 residues. CDR3 sequence (DNA): TGTGCCAGCAGTGACTCACCCCAAGAGACCCAGTACTTC. Its translation: CASSDSPQETQYF.

This chain links TRBV30 with TRBJ2-7; D is undetermined. V lost 8 bases and J 0 bases, leaving 11 bases between the germline ends. The CDR3 spans 12 residues. CDR1 is GTSNPN and CDR2 is SVGIG in the germline V gene (reference sequence). The CDR3 DNA follows: TGTGCCCCCCCCCTGATCTCCTACGAGCAGTACTTC. This codes for CAPPLISYEQYF.

The chain combines TRBV5-6 with TRBJ1-3, with TRBD1 matching 8 bases. The ends lost 3 bases at V and 4 bases at J; junction bases unmatched: 3. This CDR3 spans 14 amino acids. Germline V gene data show CDR1 as SGHDT and CDR2 as YYEEEE. The CDR3, as DNA: TGTGCCAGCAGCTATGGACAGGGCGGAAACACCATATATTTT. This encodes CASSYGQGGNTIYF.

V and J are TRBV6-5 and TRBJ2-7; D might be TRBD2 (6 bases). Germline CDR1 and CDR2: MNHEY and SVGAGI. The CDR3 length is 14 residues. Trimming left V 4 bases short and J 3 bases short, with 13 bases between. The CDR3 region has the DNA TGTGCCAGCAGTTCACCCCCGGGGGACTACGAGCAGTACTTC. Amino acids: CASSSPPGDYEQYF.

The J gene is TRBJ2-3, the V gene TRBV27, with D uncertain. The CDR3 runs 13 residues. V was pared by 7 bases and J by 1 base, with 9 bases between. Looked up from germline, CDR1 is MNHEY and CDR2 is SMNVEV (reference sequence). CDR3 bases: TGTGCCAGCAAAATCACGGGCACAGATACGCAGTATTTT. Residues: CASKITGTDTQYF.

This clone was recorded a few times. This chain joins TRBV11-2 and TRBJ2-3; 7 bases line up with TRBD2. The V gene end was trimmed by 1 base and the J gene end by 0 bases; junction bases not matched to a gene: 7. From germline, CDR1 is SGHAT and CDR2 FQNNGV. The CDR3 contains 17 residues. The CDR3 protein is CASSLGEGVASTDTQYF. The CDR3 region has the DNA TGTGCCAGCAGCTTAGGGGAGGGAGTGGCTAGCACAGATACGCAGTATTTT.

V gene TRBV6-1 combines with J gene TRBJ1-1; D is uncertain. CDR1 is MNHNS and CDR2 is SASEGT in the germline V gene. The CDR3 is made up of 14 amino acids. The V gene lost 1 base and the J gene lost 0 bases, with 6 bases spanning the gap. The CDR3, as DNA: TGTGCCAGCAGTGAAGGTTCGTTGAACACTGAAGCTTTCTTT. Translation gives CASSEGSLNTEAFF.

This chain joins TRBV28 and TRBJ1-5; possible D gene TRBD1, 6 bases. This CDR3 comprises 15 residues. Germline lookup yields CDR1 MDHEN and CDR2 SYDVKM. V lost 3 bases and J lost 7, with 16 bases in between. The chain's CDR3 is CASSFFGTRLQPQHF. The CDR3 region has the DNA TGTGCCAGCAGTTTTTTTGGGACAAGGTTACAGCCCCAGCATTTT. The whole variable domain, filled in from reference TRBV28 and TRBJ1-5, reads DVKVTQSSRYLVKRTGEKVFLECVQDMDHENMFWYRQDPGLGLRLIYFSYDVKMKEKGDIPEGYSVSREKKERFSLILESASTNQTSMYLCASSFFGTRLQPQHFGDGTRLSIL.

The V call is TRBV28, the J call TRBJ2-3; 8 nucleotides match TRBD1. Trimming cost V 4 bases and J 4 bases; bases outside gene matches: 7. CDR3 length: 15 amino acids. Germline V gene data show CDR1 as MDHEN and CDR2 as SYDVKM. CDR3 sequence: CASSSFGQGSDTQYF. In nucleotides, the CDR3 is TGTGCCAGCAGTTCCTTCGGACAGGGCTCAGATACGCAGTATTTT.

The rearrangement joins TRBV11-2 to TRBJ2-3; the D is unclear. The V end lost 5 bases, the J end lost 2 bases, and 8 bases lay between the germline ends. The CDR3 covers 13 residues. Germline values: CDR1 SGHAT, CDR2 FQNNGV. The CDR3 DNA reads TGTGCCAGCAGCCCCGATTTCACAGATACGCAGTATTTT. Translated: CASSPDFTDTQYF. Full variable domain (rest looked up from reference TRBV11-2 and TRBJ2-3): EAGVAQSPRYKIIEKRQSVAFWCNPISGHATLYWYQQILGQGPKLLIQFQNNGVVDDSQLPKDRFSAERLKGVDSTLKIQPAKLEDSAVYLCASSPDFTDTQYFGPGTRLTVL.